This TCR beta chain was sequenced during a study of T cell repertoires in cytomegalovirus infection. Study-level information: Both a matching HLA type and CMV infection were indicated by public TCR beta signatures.

Study outcomes and limitations: Clonotype analysis showed dominance of the ex vivo response by HLA-C-restricted CMV-specific TCR beta clonotypes.

Germline CDR1 and CDR2: SGHAT and FQNNGV. CDR3 length: 18 amino acids. V was clipped by 5 bases and J by 3 bases, with 22 bases between them. TCRdb reanalysed the reads using MiXCR and keeps one entry per CDR3 protein. The sample has hundreds of thousands of distinct CDR3 sequences; 15% to 20% are singletons. Many counts were recorded for this clonotype. Its antigen is unknown. The TCR originated in a human donor in good health (CMV status not recorded). Some clones in this sample may be carry-over from other donors' samples. The chain couples TRBV11-2 to TRBJ2-2; unclear D gene. The specimen sequenced was PBMCs. CDR3 in DNA: TGTGCCAGCAGCCGATCCTTTAGCCCCAGAGGTGACACCGGGGAGCTGTTTTTT. Amino acid sequence: CASSRSFSPRGDTGELFF.